Here is one T cell receptor beta chain with its context. Antigen specificity is unknown. One entry per CDR3 protein, called by TCRdb with MiXCR from the 5' RACE reads. The sample records some 440,000 distinct CDR3 sequences, roughly 25% being singletons. The source of the sample is a study of T-cell memory formation after mild COVID-19. The germline CDR1 and CDR2 sequences are SEHNR and FQNEAQ (reference sequence). The V end lost 2 bases, the J end lost 2 bases, and 9 bases lay between the germline ends. This CDR3 is built from 14 residues. The study, taken as a whole, reports: The appearance of some responding clones in pre-infection memory suggested that cross-reactive memory joined.

The chain couples TRBV7-9 to TRBJ1-2; D is perhaps TRBD1 (5 bases). The sequencing sample was made of PBMCs or a T cell subset sorted from them (not recorded which). The TCR was taken from an adult woman who had mild COVID-19 (a few samples of this study predate the infection). Cell type and time point are not known. CDR3 region: CASSLQGENYGYTF. In DNA form, the CDR3 reads TGTGCCAGCAGCTTACAGGGAGAGAACTATGGCTACACCTTC.